This T cell receptor (beta chain) appears in the sequencing data of a study of blood T cell repertoires in COVID-19. Study information: From T cells, B-cell-depleted T cells, or PBMCs came the material, which was cDNA or gDNA.

In the authors' workflow: Estimation of nucleated cell counts was performed using reference gene primer amplification. Clones were sequenced by immunoSEQ multiplex PCR, and TCRdb holds only the in-frame ones, with some missing. The DNA gave D and trimming, while V, J and clone size come from that table. The repertoire holds about 250,000 clones, with around 83% as singletons. CDR3 length equals 13 residues. V was pared by 7 bases and J by 8 bases, with 8 bases of the junction left unmatched. Germline assignment: CDR1 LNHDA and CDR2 SQIVND (reference sequence). This chain connects TRBV19 to TRBJ1-2, with 9 bases lining up with TRBD1. This clonotype originated in an elderly man with acute or convalescent COVID-19. Source material: peripheral blood. The CDR3 DNA follows: TGTGCCAGTACCGGCCCGGGACAGGGAGGCTACACCTTC. It is translated as CASTGPGQGGYTF.